These 16 T cell receptor beta chains originate from one sample sequenced in a study of long-term antiretroviral therapy in people with HIV. Sequencing used immunoSEQ v3.0 at survey level. The repertoire was sequenced with immunoSEQ multiplex PCR; TCRdb's copy has only in-frame clones and lacks some. The data contain more than 20,000 clones, approximately 84% of them singletons. Sequencing was performed on unsorted PBMCs, taken 0.5 years after starting antiretroviral therapy. The receptors were gathered from a young man with HIV.

The chain employs TRBV14 and TRBJ1-4; tentatively, D is TRBD1 (5 bases). The V gene lost 0 bases and the J gene lost 5 bases, with 10 bases spanning the gap. CDR1 is SGHDN and CDR2 is FVKESK in the germline V gene. This CDR3 spans 15 amino acids. CDR3 sequence (DNA): TGTGCCAGCAGCCAAGACTGGGGGGTCAATGAAAAACTGTTTTTT. Residues: CASSQDWGVNEKLFF.

This clone was counted between two and nine times. This sequence joins TRBV28 and TRBJ1-4; D gene uncertain. Germline V gene lookup returns CDR1 MDHEN and CDR2 SYDVKM. V was shortened by 10 bases and J by 6 bases, with 12 bases between the two germline ends. The CDR3 is 12 residues long. The DNA for the CDR3 is TGTGCCATCCGATTGCACGATGAAAAACTGTTTTTT. It is translated as CAIRLHDEKLFF. The entire variable domain, with the rest obtained from reference TRBV28 and TRBJ1-4, is as follows: DVKVTQSSRYLVKRTGEKVFLECVQDMDHENMFWYRQDPGLGLRLIYFSYDVKMKEKGDIPEGYSVSREKKERFSLILESASTNQTSMYLCAIRLHDEKLFFGSGTQLSVL.

The chain carries TRBV7-2 and TRBJ1-5; possibly TRBD1 for D (5 bases). V dropped 5 bases and J dropped 4 bases, with 18 bases sitting between them. CDR3 length: 16 residues. Per germline, CDR1 SGHTA and CDR2 FQGNSA. CDR3 loop: CASSIRDRSNNQPQHF. The CDR3, as DNA: TGTGCCAGCAGCATCCGGGACCGCAGTAATAATCAGCCCCAGCATTTT.

Within the sample, this clone is medium-sized. The V gene is TRBV5-6, the J gene TRBJ2-1; 7 bases fit TRBD2. The V gene's germline CDR1 is SGHDT and CDR2 YYEEEE. This CDR3 is built from 15 residues. The junction had 6 bases not matched to a gene; V was cut back by 0 bases and J by 6 bases. DNA for the CDR3: TGTGCCAGCAGCTTGGTGGGGGGGGTAGGCAATGAGCAGTTCTTC. It is translated as CASSLVGGVGNEQFF.

The CDR3 sequence: CASSANRQAANDEQFF. The DNA for the CDR3 is TGTGCCAGCAGCGCCAATCGACAGGCGGCAAACGATGAGCAGTTCTTC. The V and J genes are TRBV9 and TRBJ2-1; TRBD1 might be the D (6 bases). Trimming removed 3 bases at V and 8 bases at J, with 21 bases between. Germline-derived CDR1 and CDR2 are SGDLS and YYNGEE. The CDR3 length is 16 residues.

This clone was picked up one time. The chain employs TRBV7-9 and TRBJ2-7, with D possibly TRBD1 on 5 matching bases. There are 15 residues in the CDR3. The V end lost 3 bases, the J end lost 3 bases, and 15 bases lay between the germline ends. CDR1 and CDR2 from the germline V gene are SEHNR and FQNEAQ (reference sequence). The CDR3 DNA is TGTGCCAGCAGCTTCGAACAGGTGTCGGACTACGAGCAGTACTTC. Translating it yields CASSFEQVSDYEQYF.

The chain couples TRBV9 to TRBJ1-3; D not certain. CDR3 length equals 17 residues. The V gene's germline CDR1 is SGDLS and CDR2 YYNGEE. Trimming took 0 bases from V and 0 from J, leaving 13 bases between them. DNA of the CDR3: TGTGCCAGCAGCGTAGTTGGCACACCCGGCTCTGGAAACACCATATATTTT. It encodes CASSVVGTPGSGNTIYF.

This chain uses TRBV4-1 with TRBJ2-7, with no clear D. Trimming took 1 base from V and 3 from J, leaving 13 bases between them. This CDR3 is built from 15 residues. Germline V gene lookup returns CDR1 MGHRA and CDR2 YSYEKL. CDR3 sequence reads: CASSQVADYIYEQYF. CDR3 DNA sequence: TGCGCCAGCAGCCAAGTGGCGGATTATATCTACGAGCAGTACTTC.

The genes are TRBV6-5 and TRBJ2-2, with 8 bases lining up with TRBD1. Trimming took 0 bases from V and 6 from J; bases not matched to a gene: 3. CDR1 and CDR2 (germline): MNHEY, SVGAGI. CDR3 length equals 15 residues. The CDR3 sequence is CASSYSQGAAGELFF. CDR3 DNA: TGTGCCAGCAGTTACTCTCAGGGGGCAGCCGGGGAGCTGTTTTTT.

The chain has TRBV28 and TRBJ1-2; no clear D. CDR1 and CDR2 (germline): MDHEN, SYDVKM. This CDR3 has 12 residues. V was pared by 5 bases and J by 8 bases, with 12 bases between. This chain's CDR3 is CASSPNRGGYTF. The CDR3 nucleotides read TGTGCCAGCAGTCCGAACCGGGGAGGCTACACCTTC.

CDR3 loop: CASEGGGTSSYNEQFF. CDR3 coding DNA: TGTGCCAGCGAGGGGGGCGGGACCAGCTCCTACAATGAGCAGTTCTTC. This rearrangement joins TRBV19 to TRBJ2-1; D possibly uses TRBD1 or TRBD2 (6 bases each). The CDR3 runs 16 residues. Between the trimmed V and J ends, which lost 9 bases and 0 bases, there was a span of 18 bases. Germline-derived CDR1 and CDR2 are LNHDA and SQIVND (reference sequence).

The rearrangement links TRBV2 to TRBJ1-1, with D unresolved. Germline CDR1 reads SNHLY; CDR2 reads FYNNEI. The CDR3 covers 13 residues. Trimming took off 5 bases at V and 3 bases at J, with 10 bases between the two ends. CDR3 region: CASSYGEDTEAFF. The CDR3 nucleotides are TGTGCCAGCAGTTACGGGGAGGACACTGAAGCTTTCTTT.

This rearrangement joins TRBV27 to TRBJ2-1; 10 nucleotides align to TRBD2. CDR1 is MNHEY and CDR2 is SMNVEV in the germline V gene (reference sequence). Trimming took 6 bases from V and 8 from J; bases not matched to a gene: 13. The CDR3 has 16 amino acids. CDR3 DNA: TGTGCCAGCAGCTCGGGACTAGCGCTCGTAGGCGATGAGCAGTTCTTC. The encoded protein is CASSSGLALVGDEQFF.

The chain employs TRBV18 and TRBJ1-5; D gene ambiguous. Trimming stripped 6 bases from V and 0 bases from J, with 15 bases between. The germline V gene has CDR1 KGHSH and CDR2 LQKENI. The CDR3 spans 16 residues. CDR3 amino acids: CASSPPVTPSNQPQHF. In DNA form, the CDR3 reads TGTGCCAGCTCCCCCCCCGTGACTCCTAGCAATCAGCCCCAGCATTTT.

The chain recombines TRBV6-1 with TRBJ2-7, with TRBD2 matching 7 bases. Germline trimming cut 3 bases from V and 7 bases from J; bases unmatched to any gene: 9. The CDR3 consists of 14 residues. The germline gives CDR1 MNHNS, CDR2 SASEGT. Here the CDR3 reads CASSEKRDRGEQYF. For the CDR3, the DNA is TGTGCCAGCAGTGAGAAGCGGGATCGCGGGGAGCAGTACTTC.

The rearrangement uses TRBV7-3 and TRBJ1-1; tentative D call: TRBD1 (5 bases). The CDR3 spans 15 residues. The V gene's germline CDR1 is SGHTA and CDR2 FQGTGA. V was clipped by 1 base and J by 4 bases, with 13 bases between them. CDR3 loop: CASSLNGDSFTEAFF. CDR3 coding DNA: TGTGCCAGCAGCTTAAACGGCGACAGCTTCACTGAAGCTTTCTTT. Complete variable domain (other parts from reference TRBV7-3 and TRBJ1-1): GAGVSQTPSNKVTEKGKYVELRCDPISGHTALYWYRQSLGQGPEFLIYFQGTGAADDSGLPNDRFFAVRPEGSVSTLKIQRTERGDSAVYLCASSLNGDSFTEAFFGQGTRLTVV.